Following are 18 T cell receptor beta chains from one sample sequenced in a study of T cells in women clearing cervical HPV infection. The data were produced by immunoSEQ multiplex PCR, yet TCRdb's version contains in-frame clones alone and is incomplete. Its table records approximately 37,000 clones. Material: blood buffy coat. The receptors stem from a woman between 18 and 70 years old with a cervical HPV16 infection that either progressed to CIN3+ or cleared (not recorded which).

On this clone: The CDR3 end falls 3 residues outside the read, so it is completed with the germline J gene. This chain uses TRBV30 with TRBJ1-2; 7 bases fit TRBD1. This CDR3 contains 11 residues. The V gene end was trimmed by 6 bases and the J gene end by 4 bases; junction bases not matched to a gene: 2. CDR1 and CDR2 from the germline V gene are GTSNPN and SVGIG (reference sequence). The chain's CDR3 is CACPGGYGYTF. The CDR3 DNA, read in part, is TGTGCCTGTCCAGGGGGCTATGGC.

Concerning this clone itself: Read data end 3 residues before the CDR3 end; the end is taken from the germline J gene. The V and J genes are TRBV13 and TRBJ2-2; TRBD2 is a possible D gene (5 bases). The CDR3 runs 12 residues. Germline V gene lookup returns CDR1 PRHDT and CDR2 FYEKMQ (reference sequence). Between the trimmed V and J ends, which lost 11 bases and 3 bases, there was a span of 10 bases. The CDR3 here is CALRGYTGELFF. The sequenced part of the CDR3 DNA is TGTGCCCTCCGGGGATACACCGGGGAG. The variable domain in full, with the rest retrieved from reference TRBV13 and TRBJ2-2, is AAGVIQSPRHLIKEKRETATLKCYPIPRHDTVYWYQQGPGQDPQFLISFYEKMQSDKGSIPDRFSAQQFSDYHSELNMSSLELGDSALYFCALRGYTGELFFGEGSRLTVL.

Remarks on this clone: The read gets to within 3 residues of the CDR3 end, and the germline J gene fills in the rest. The chain joins TRBV7-8 to TRBJ1-4; possibly TRBD1 for D (6 bases). CDR1 and CDR2 (germline): SGHVS, FQNEAQ. The CDR3 runs to 16 residues. This CDR3 is CASSPHRASYNSPLFF. CDR3 bases read: TGTGCCAGCAGCCCCCACAGGGCGTCCTATAATTCACCA.

Of note for this clone: Its ends do not fully match the called genes, so a read error is possible. The sequence runs out 3 residues before the end of the CDR3; the remainder is reconstructed from the germline J gene. Additional DNA sequences in this sample encode the identical CDR3. This chain uses TRBV20-1 with TRBJ1-2; D remains ambiguous. The germline V gene has CDR1 DFQATT and CDR2 SNEGSKA (reference sequence). There are 15 residues in the CDR3. The CDR3 loop reads CSASPYQEGGYGYTF. The CDR3 bases that were read are TGCAGTGCTAGTCCTTACCAGGAGGGTGGGTATGGT.

About this clone: The CDR3 end falls 3 residues outside the read, so it is completed with the germline J gene. The chain combines TRBV6-1 with TRBJ2-7, with TRBD1 as a possible D gene (5 bases). The CDR3 loop spans 13 amino acids. The V end lost 1 base, the J end lost 3 bases, and 7 bases lay between the germline ends. CDR1 is MNHNS and CDR2 is SASEGT in the germline V gene. The DNA read from the CDR3 is TGTGCCAGCAGTGAAGTGGACAACTACGAG. This sequence encodes CASSEVDNYE. The CDR3 reads in full as CASSEVDNYEQYF.

As to this clone: The CDR3 goes on 3 residues after the read ends, and that part is filled in from the germline J gene. This chain joins TRBV7-3 and TRBJ2-2; 11 bases match TRBD1. CDR3 length: 15 residues. Germline lookup yields CDR1 SGHTA and CDR2 FQGTGA. Partial CDR3 DNA: TGTGCCAGCAGCAGGACAGGGGGCGCGTATGAAAAG. It specifies CASSRTGGAYEK. The whole CDR3 protein is CASSRTGGAYEKLFF.

As regards this clone: The read is 3 residues too short to cover the CDR3 end, so that end is filled in from the germline J gene. The rearrangement links TRBV5-5 to TRBJ1-3, with D hard to call. Germline V lookup: CDR1 SGHKS, CDR2 YYEKEE (reference sequence). The V end lost 7 bases, the J end lost 1 base, and 12 bases lay between the germline ends. CDR3 length: 14 amino acids. The DNA read from the CDR3 is TGTGCCAGCCGCGGAGCGGGATCTGGAAACACC. It yields the protein CASRGAGSGNT. Given in full, the CDR3 is CASRGAGSGNTIYF.

CDR3 region: CSVQGRQGNNYGYTF. The CDR3 DNA, read in part, is TGCAGCGTTCAGGGAAGACAGGGGAATAACTATGGC. V gene TRBV29-1 combines with J gene TRBJ1-2; TRBD1 matches at 8 bases. With the read ending 3 residues before the CDR3 end, the germline J gene is used to fill in that end. Trimming cost V 5 bases and J 1 base; bases outside gene matches: 9. CDR3 size: 15 residues. Germline loops: CDR1 SQVTM, CDR2 ANQGSEA. The variable domain in full, completed from reference TRBV29-1 and TRBJ1-2, reads SAVISQKPSRDICQRGTSLTIQCQVDSQVTMMFWYRQQPGQSLTLIATANQGSEATYESGFVIDKFPISRPNLTFSTLTVSNMSPEDSSIYLCSVQGRQGNNYGYTFGSGTRLTVV.

Measured by frequency, this clone is medium-sized. The read terminates 3 residues before the CDR3 end, so the remaining end is supplied by the germline J gene. This sequence joins TRBV7-9 and TRBJ1-2; 9 nucleotides agree with TRBD1. Germline assignment: CDR1 SEHNR and CDR2 FQNEAQ (reference sequence). The CDR3 covers 14 residues. Trimming removed 5 bases from V and 4 bases from J; junction bases left unmatched: 5. The CDR3 loop is CASSAGTGIYGYTF. Partial CDR3 DNA: TGTGCCAGCAGCGCCGGGACAGGGATCTATGGC.

CDR3 amino acids: CASSMDRGNQPQHF. Incomplete CDR3 DNA: TGTGCCAGCAGCATGGACAGGGGGAATCAGCCC. The chain has TRBV7-2 and TRBJ1-5; 10 nucleotides align to TRBD1. The read halts 3 residues ahead of the CDR3 end, with the missing end drawn from the germline J gene. The length of the CDR3 is 14 residues. The ends lost 5 bases at V and 4 bases at J; junction bases unmatched: 2. Germline loops: CDR1 SGHTA, CDR2 FQGNSA.

In regard to this clone: A junction end diverges from the germline sequence, so it may reflect a read error. The read stops 3 residues short of the end of the CDR3; the missing end is completed from the germline J gene. This chain joins TRBV14 and TRBJ1-2; D call uncertain. This CDR3 has 13 amino acids. Germline V CDR1 and CDR2: SGHDN, FVKESK. Partial CDR3 DNA: TGTGCCAGCAAAACGGACGGAGACTATGGT. This encodes CASKTDGDYG. The CDR3 reads in full as CASKTDGDYGYTF.

Regarding this clone: The DNA ends 3 residues before the CDR3 does, and the rest of the CDR3 is filled in from the germline J gene. This rearrangement joins TRBV19 to TRBJ1-2; no reliable D call. Germline V gene data show CDR1 as LNHDA and CDR2 as SQIVND (reference sequence). The CDR3 is 17 residues long. The CDR3 DNA, read in part, is TGTGCCAGTAGTATCGTACTAGCGGGAGATGCCTCCTACGAC. Its protein is CASSIVLAGDASYD. The full CDR3 sequence reads CASSIVLAGDASYDYTF.

Turning to this clone: The DNA ends 3 residues before the CDR3 does, and the rest of the CDR3 is filled in from the germline J gene. The chain uses TRBV5-3 and TRBJ1-5, with 7 bases lining up with TRBD1. Being an ORF, TRBV5-3 has a function that is uncertain. CDR3 length equals 15 residues. V shed 5 bases, J shed 7 bases, and the junction held 12 bases outside the gene matches. The CDR3: CARRGGRQGHQPQHF. The part of the CDR3 DNA that was read is TGTGCCAGAAGAGGGGGGAGACAGGGACACCAGCCC.

With regard to this clone: The CDR3 end falls 3 residues outside the read, so it is completed with the germline J gene. The J gene is TRBJ2-1, the V gene TRBV19, with D possibly matching TRBD2 (6 bases). This CDR3 comprises 15 residues. The V and J ends lost 4 bases and 7 bases respectively, with 17 bases between them. CDR1 LNHDA and CDR2 SQIVND come from the germline V gene (reference sequence). The CDR3 DNA, read in part, is TGTGCCAGTAGTAGGCAAAGCGGACTATGGAATGAG. Protein product: CASSRQSGLWNE. The full CDR3 protein is CASSRQSGLWNEQFF.

Regarding this clone: The read finishes 3 residues shy of the CDR3 end, and the germline J gene is used to complete it. The chain carries TRBV20-1 and TRBJ2-7; 7 nucleotides match TRBD1. This CDR3 is 13 amino acids long. Germline CDR1 and CDR2: DFQATT and SNEGSKA (reference sequence). V lost 6 bases to trimming and J lost 5 bases; unmatched junction nucleotides: 10. CDR3: CSAIRGSSDEQYF. The part of the CDR3 DNA that was read is TGCAGTGCCATCAGGGGGAGTAGTGACGAG.

Of note for this clone: The read comes to an end 3 residues before the CDR3 does, leaving the germline J gene to fill in the end. The chain combines TRBV5-6 with TRBJ2-3; maybe TRBD1 (6 bases). The V and J ends lost 4 bases and 5 bases respectively, with 17 bases between them. Per germline, CDR1 SGHDT and CDR2 YYEEEE. This CDR3 is 15 amino acids long. The CDR3 loop reads CASSDGGWGKDTQYF. The sequenced CDR3 bases are TGTGCCAGCAGCGATGGGGGCTGGGGGAAAGATACG.

Worth noting for this clone: The CDR3 end is not reached by the read, which stops 3 residues before it; the germline J gene fills it in. This sequence joins TRBV5-4 and TRBJ2-4; 7 bases line up with TRBD1. This CDR3 has 15 residues. The junction had 5 bases not matched to a gene; V was cut back by 3 bases and J by 2 bases. The germline V gene encodes CDR1 SGHNT and CDR2 YYREEE (reference sequence). The CDR3 is CASSSGGDSKNIQYF. Partial CDR3 DNA: TGTGCCAGCAGCTCAGGGGGTGATTCCAAAAACATT. The whole variable domain, filled in from reference TRBV5-4 and TRBJ2-4, reads ETGVTQSPTHLIKTRGQQVTLRCSSQSGHNTVSWYQQALGQGPQFIFQYYREEENGRGNFPPRFSGLQFPNYSSELNVNALELDDSALYLCASSSGGDSKNIQYFGAGTRLSVL.

A word on this clone: The DNA ends 3 residues before the CDR3 does, and the rest of the CDR3 is filled in from the germline J gene. The V gene is TRBV2, the J gene TRBJ2-7; D is unclear. The V end lost 6 bases, the J end lost 5 bases, and 11 bases lay between the germline ends. The length of the CDR3 is 12 residues. Germline V gene data show CDR1 as SNHLY and CDR2 as FYNNEI. The covered CDR3 bases are TGTGCCAGCAGGTATTACAGCAACGAG. It encodes CASRYYSNE. The full CDR3 protein is CASRYYSNEQYF.